This entry concerns a single T cell receptor (beta chain). The sample belongs to a study of blood T cell repertoires in COVID-19. Turning to the study itself: Material from acute and convalescent COVID-19 was sourced from the United States, Italy and Spain. T cells, B-cell-depleted T cells, or PBMCs supplied cDNA or gDNA.

The CDR3 covers 11 residues. CDR1 is GTSNPN and CDR2 is SVGIG in the germline V gene (reference sequence). V was pared by 5 bases and J by 4 bases, with 8 bases between. Per the study methods: Estimation of nucleated cell counts relied on the amplification of reference gene primers. This table comes from immunoSEQ multiplex PCR, and its TCRdb copy is limited to in-frame clones, with some not included. The V and J calls and clone size come from that table; D and trimming were worked out from the DNA. The table includes 200,000 to 250,000 clones, just over 85% detected once. The TCR comes from a man between 18 and 29 years old with active or convalescent COVID-19. The chain uses TRBV30 and TRBJ1-1; D call uncertain. Sequencing used peripheral blood. The DNA of the CDR3 is TGTGCCTGGGGTCCCCTCACTGAAGCTTTCTTT. Translated: CAWGPLTEAFF.